One and the same sample provided the 25 T cell receptor beta chains below, sequenced in a study of regulatory T cells in long-lasting Graves disease. Time point indicated: persistent/refractory GD, antithyroid drugs over 5 years with positive TRAb. Isolated PBMC RNA provided the starting material for the TCR library. CDR3 regions were amplified by Arm-PCR using iRepertoire HTBI primers to build TCR beta libraries. MiXCR, applied by TCRdb to the multiplex PCR reads, yields one record per CDR3 protein. The data contain roughly 360,000 distinct CDR3 sequences, 20% to 25% of them singletons. The sample in question was peripheral blood mononuclear cells (PBMCs), obtained when the disease was refractory, from a patient treated with antithyroid drugs. These receptors all come from a woman aged 40 to 55 with Graves disease.

In its sample, this clonotype was seen a few times. The genes are TRBV6-2 or TRBV6-3 and TRBJ2-7; possibly TRBD1 for D (6 bases). The CDR3 runs to 16 residues. The germline V gene has CDR1 MNHEY and CDR2 SVGEGT. V lost 1 base and J lost 3, with 16 bases in between. The CDR3 is CASSYFLGALIYEQYF. The CDR3 DNA reads as TGTGCCAGCAGTTACTTTTTGGGGGCCCTAATCTACGAGCAGTACTTC.

Note on this clonotype: This sequence may be a read error, since a much larger clone differs from it by one base. The chain employs TRBV2 and TRBJ1-3; D is unclear. The CDR3 has 15 amino acids. Germline loops: CDR1 SNHLY, CDR2 FYNNEI. The CDR3 DNA reads TGTGCCAGCAGTGTAGAACGGCCAAGTGGAAGCACCATATATTTT. Protein sequence: CASSVERPSGSTIYF.

The chain recombines TRBV19 with TRBJ1-6; 9 nucleotides match TRBD1. The CDR3 contains 12 residues. V lost 9 bases to trimming and J lost 9 bases; unmatched junction nucleotides: 3. Germline-derived CDR1 and CDR2 are LNHDA and SQIVND (reference sequence). The CDR3 DNA follows: TGTGCCAGCGGACAGGGGAGTTCACCCCTCCACTTT. It encodes CASGQGSSPLHF.

This clonotype occurred a few times. The DNA for the CDR3 is TGTGCCACCAGCAGAGATAAGGGGCAGACCACCGGGGAGCTGTTTTTT. Translating gives CATSRDKGQTTGELFF. The rearrangement uses TRBV15 and TRBJ2-2; TRBD1 is a possible D gene (5 bases). This CDR3 comprises 16 residues. Trimming pared 0 bases from V and 4 bases from J, leaving 12 bases between. Looked up from germline, CDR1 is LNHNV and CDR2 is YYDKDF (reference sequence).

This clonotype was counted a few times. J is TRBJ2-2 and V is TRBV6-1; 8 bases line up with TRBD2. J lost 2 bases, V lost 5 bases, and 4 bases had no gene match. Germline assignment: CDR1 MNHNS and CDR2 SASEGT. This CDR3 is 15 amino acids long. CDR3 loop: CASSIGRANTGELFF. The DNA for the CDR3 is TGTGCCAGCAGTATCGGGAGGGCCAACACCGGGGAGCTGTTTTTT.

The V call is TRBV12-3 or TRBV12-4, the J call TRBJ2-1; D gene uncertain. The CDR3 spans 13 residues. With 4 bases removed from V and 0 bases from J, the gap between germline ends came to 4 bases. CDR3 amino acids: CASSWSSYNEQFF. The DNA of the CDR3 is TGTGCCAGCAGTTGGAGCTCCTACAATGAGCAGTTCTTC.

The chain has TRBV20-1 and TRBJ1-1, with D unclear. The ends were cut back, 5 bases at V and 0 bases at J, with 13 bases in the middle. The V gene's germline CDR1 is DFQATT and CDR2 SNEGSKA (reference sequence). The CDR3 loop spans 14 amino acids. CDR3 protein: CSAPFGQMNTEAFF. For the CDR3, the DNA is TGCAGTGCTCCTTTTGGGCAGATGAACACTGAAGCTTTCTTT.

V usage is TRBV29-1 and J usage is TRBJ1-2; D is perhaps TRBD1 (5 bases). V was cut by 2 bases and J by 7 bases, with 14 bases left in between. This CDR3 is 13 amino acids long. Germline assignment: CDR1 SQVTM and CDR2 ANQGSEA. CDR3 sequence reads: CSVEHYIGAGYTF. CDR3 DNA: TGCAGCGTTGAACATTATATAGGGGCTGGCTACACCTTC.

This clonotype was seen at least ten times. The genes are TRBV2 and TRBJ1-4, with 7 nucleotides matching TRBD1. Germline lookup yields CDR1 SNHLY and CDR2 FYNNEI. V dropped 7 bases and J dropped 8; count of bases not matched to a gene: 10. This CDR3 comprises 14 residues. CDR3 residues: CASNMDRRGEKLFF. The CDR3 DNA sequence: TGTGCCAGCAATATGGACAGGAGGGGAGAAAAACTGTTTTTT.

There are many counts of this clonotype. The DNA for the CDR3 is TGTGCCAGCAGCTTAATTCGGGGTTCGGAAGGCTACACCTTC. Its protein product is CASSLIRGSEGYTF. The chain employs TRBV11-2 and TRBJ1-2; D call uncertain. CDR1 and CDR2 (germline): SGHAT, FQNNGV. V lost 2 bases to trimming and J lost 8 bases, with 15 bases between them. This CDR3 comprises 14 residues.

Of note for this clonotype: A far bigger clonotype differs at one base, so this is likely a read error. The chain is built from TRBV6-2 or TRBV6-3 and TRBJ2-5, with a tentative D call TRBD2 (5 bases). CDR3 size: 17 residues. CDR1 is MNHEY and CDR2 is SVGEGT in the germline V gene. The CDR3 DNA is TGTGCCAGCAGTTTAGCGTTTGGTTCGGCAGGCCAAGGGACCCAGTACTTC. Encoded protein: CASSLAFGSAGQGTQYF.

In this sample, this clonotype turned up many times. The rearrangement joins TRBV11-2 to TRBJ2-7; D is undetermined. The V gene lost 1 base and the J gene lost 2 bases, with 15 bases spanning the gap. The germline gives CDR1 SGHAT, CDR2 FQNNGV. This CDR3 comprises 16 residues. CDR3 protein: CASSLVSSGLTYEQYF. In DNA form, the CDR3 reads TGTGCCAGCAGCTTAGTTTCCTCCGGGCTGACCTACGAGCAGTACTTC.

This clonotype appeared a single time. One base separates it from a far larger clone, so it is likely a read error. This CDR3 fails to terminate in the conserved phenylalanine or tryptophan, so it likely reflects a read error. The chain recombines TRBV6-2 or TRBV6-3 with TRBJ1-2; weak D call: TRBD1 (5 bases). CDR1 MNHEY and CDR2 SVGEGT come from the germline V gene. V was pared by 8 bases and J by 7 bases, with 17 bases between. The CDR3 totals 13 residues. DNA for the CDR3: TGTGCCAGCCAGGCAGGGCGAGAAGGTGGCTACACCCTC. The encoded protein is CASQAGREGGYTL.

The V call is TRBV5-1, the J call TRBJ2-2; the D is unclear. Germline V CDR1 and CDR2: SGHRS, YFSETQ. V was cut by 2 bases and J by 3 bases, with 8 bases left in between. The CDR3 sequence is 14 residues long. CDR3 region: CASSFFADTGELFF. CDR3 coding DNA: TGCGCCAGCAGCTTTTTTGCGGACACCGGGGAGCTGTTTTTT.

Many counts were recorded for this clonotype. This chain uses TRBV10-3 with TRBJ1-5; unclear D gene. The length of the CDR3 is 13 residues. Germline values: CDR1 ENHRY, CDR2 SYGVKD. Trimming took 4 bases from V and 1 from J, leaving 5 bases between them. CDR3 residues: CAISVGSNQPQHF. The DNA of the CDR3 is TGTGCCATCAGTGTTGGGAGCAATCAGCCCCAGCATTTT.

This clonotype was seen more than once but under ten times. The germline gene is not matched at one end of the junction; a read error may be the cause. The chain is built from TRBV12-3 or TRBV12-4 and TRBJ2-7; 8 bases are shared with TRBD2. The CDR3 spans 14 residues. CDR3 coding DNA: TGTGTCAGCAGTTTCTGGCGGGAGGTCGGCGAGCAGTACTTC. Its translation: CVSSFWREVGEQYF.

The rearrangement joins TRBV19 to TRBJ2-7, with 7 bases lining up with TRBD2. CDR1 LNHDA and CDR2 SQIVND come from the germline V gene (reference sequence). V lost 4 bases and J lost 4; bases outside the gene matches: 7. The length of the CDR3 is 14 residues. The CDR3 DNA is TGTGCCAGTAGTACCGGGACTAAAGAGTACGAGCAGTACTTC. Residues: CASSTGTKEYEQYF.

This clonotype was observed a handful of times. The rearrangement joins TRBV20-1 to TRBJ2-2; D gene unclear. Germline CDR1 is DFQATT and CDR2 is SNEGSKA (reference sequence). V shed 3 bases and J shed 2 bases, with 4 bases lying between them. The CDR3 is 12 residues long. The CDR3 loop is CSARDNTGELFF. As DNA, the CDR3 is TGCAGTGCTAGGGACAACACCGGGGAGCTGTTTTTT.

Ten or more counts support this clonotype. V usage is TRBV28 and J usage is TRBJ1-6; D might be TRBD1 (5 bases). Deletions cut 7 bases from V and 10 bases from J, with 17 bases between. Germline V CDR1 and CDR2: MDHEN, SYDVKM. The CDR3 is 14 residues long. CDR3 bases: TGTGCCAGCACCAGCCCCGGAGAGGGGTCACCCCTCCACTTT. It yields the protein CASTSPGEGSPLHF.

The chain has TRBV7-9 and TRBJ2-7; 10 bases fit TRBD2. The CDR3 extends over 16 amino acids. J was trimmed by 3 bases and V by 2 bases; bases with no gene match: 7. CDR1 is SEHNR, CDR2 FQNEAQ, per germline (reference sequence). CDR3 bases: TGTGCCAGCAGCTTAACTAGCGGGAAGCGGAGCTACGAGCAGTACTTC. The encoded protein is CASSLTSGKRSYEQYF. Using reference TRBV7-9 and TRBJ2-7 for the parts outside the CDR3, the full variable domain is DTGVSQNPRHKITKRGQNVTFRCDPISEHNRLYWYRQTLGQGPEFLTYFQNEAQLEKSRLLSDRFSAERPKGSFSTLEIQRTEQGDSAMYLCASSLTSGKRSYEQYFGPGTRLTVT.

The rearrangement uses TRBV20-1 and TRBJ2-3, with a possible D match to TRBD2 (5 bases). This CDR3 has 13 amino acids. V was pared by 6 bases and J by 6 bases, with 16 bases between. The germline V gene encodes CDR1 DFQATT and CDR2 SNEGSKA (reference sequence). The CDR3 here is CSAWGDSADTQYF. As DNA, the CDR3 is TGCAGTGCGTGGGGAGACTCAGCCGATACGCAGTATTTT.

This clonotype was observed a few times. V is TRBV7-2 and J is TRBJ1-6; 9 bases are a match to TRBD1. With V trimmed by 6 bases and J by 8 bases, 5 bases remained unmatched. The CDR3 is made up of 14 amino acids. CDR1 SGHTA and CDR2 FQGNSA come from the germline V gene. The CDR3 DNA is TGTGCCAGCAGGAGTACAGGGGGCTATTCACCCCTCCACTTT. This codes for CASRSTGGYSPLHF.

This clonotype appeared many times. The J gene is TRBJ2-7, the V gene TRBV6-1; D remains unclear. The germline gives CDR1 MNHNS, CDR2 SASEGT. With 7 bases removed from V and 0 bases from J, the gap between germline ends came to 10 bases. The CDR3 extends over 13 amino acids. The CDR3 sequence: CASNALFSYEQYF. CDR3 in DNA: TGTGCCAGCAATGCTCTGTTCTCCTACGAGCAGTACTTC.

This clonotype occurred a few times. V is TRBV5-1 and J is TRBJ2-7; D possibly corresponds to TRBD1 (6 bases). V lost 0 bases and J 0 bases, leaving 7 bases between the germline ends. Germline loops: CDR1 SGHRS, CDR2 YFSETQ. The CDR3 loop spans 14 amino acids. The CDR3 loop reads CASSLGDISYEQYF. The CDR3 DNA is TGCGCCAGCAGCTTGGGGGACATCTCCTACGAGCAGTACTTC.

This clonotype was detected once. It is likely a read error, because the conserved phenylalanine at the end of the CDR3 is missing. The V gene is TRBV3-1, the J gene TRBJ1-4; D unclear. CDR1 LGHDT and CDR2 YNNKEL come from the germline V gene (reference sequence). V lost 0 bases, J lost 8 bases, and 22 bases lay in between. There are 18 residues in the CDR3. The CDR3 reads CASSQESAGFGREEKLFS. CDR3 sequence (DNA): TGTGCCAGCAGCCAAGAGAGTGCGGGATTCGGGCGAGAGGAAAAACTGTTTTCT.